Listed below are T cell receptor beta chains from one sample, sequenced in a study of shared clonotypes between healthy human individuals. Assay: immunoSEQ multiplex PCR; the TCRdb copy retains only in-frame clones and omits some. Among hundreds of thousands of clones listed, 70% to 80% were seen once. The sequenced material came from PBMCs. These receptors were collected from a middle-aged woman in good health. Some clones in this sample may be carry-over from other donors' samples. Each CDR3 is given with its conserved first and last residue. D genes are given only for firm matches. Expanded clones are given a class, and other clones once, few, many or no size at all.

abundance	len	v_gene	d_gene	j_gene	CDR3nt	CDR3aa
-	16	TRBV2	-	TRBJ2-6	TGTGCCAGCAGTTTGACACTACAAAGTCGGGCCAACGTCCTGACTTTC	CASSLTLQSRANVLTF
once	13	TRBV5-1	-	TRBJ1-5	TGCGCCAGCAGCTTAGGGTCCAATCAGCCCCAGCATTTT	CASSLGSNQPQHF
-	14	TRBV5-1	-	TRBJ2-5	TGCGCCAGCAGCATACTCGGATTCCAAGAGACCCAGTACTTC	CASSILGFQETQYF
few	15	TRBV27	-	TRBJ2-7	TGTGCCAGCAGTTCAACAGGGTCCGCGCCTTACGAGCAGTACTTC	CASSSTGSAPYEQYF
-	13	TRBV6-4	-	TRBJ1-1	TGTGCCAGCAGTGAAGAGGCCCACACTGAAGCTTTCTTT	CASSEEAHTEAFF
-	12	TRBV7-2	-	TRBJ1-2	TGTGCCAGCAGCTTTCCCCGACTGGGCTACACCTTC	CASSFPRLGYTF
-	16	TRBV7-7	TRBD2	TRBJ2-3	TGTGCTAGCAGCCTTGGACTAGCGGGAGGGGGAGATACGCAGTATTTT	CASSLGLAGGGDTQYF
-	15	TRBV19	TRBD1	TRBJ2-7	TGTGCCAGTAGTGAAGGACAGGGACTTCAGGGTGTGCAGTACTTC	CASSEGQGLQGVQYF
-	15	TRBV19	TRBD2	TRBJ2-3	TGTGCCAGTAGTTCGTTGACTAGCGGCACAGATACGCAGTATTTT	CASSSLTSGTDTQYF
-	17	TRBV28	-	TRBJ1-5	TGTGCCAGCAGTTCCCCCCGACAGGTAGGAGGCAATCAGCCCCAGCATTTT	CASSSPRQVGGNQPQHF
once	14	TRBV5-1	-	TRBJ2-3	TGCGCCAGCACATCAGGGCCGGTTGGAGATACGCAGTATTTT	CASTSGPVGDTQYF
-	16	TRBV4-2	TRBD1	TRBJ2-3	TGTGCCAGCAGCCCCCGACAGGGAACTCACACAGATACGCAGTATTTT	CASSPRQGTHTDTQYF
-	16	TRBV28	TRBD2	TRBJ2-7	TGTGCCAGCAGTTTACCCGGTGGCGGGAGGATCTACGAGCAGTACTTC	CASSLPGGGRIYEQYF
-	13	TRBV7-2	-	TRBJ2-5	TGTGCCAGCAGCCCCCCTCTATCAGAGACCCAGTACTTC	CASSPPLSETQYF
-	14	TRBV2	TRBD1	TRBJ1-2	TGTGCCAGCAGTGAATACAGGGGGGGCGACGGCTACACCTTC	CASSEYRGGDGYTF